One and the same sample provided the 3 T cell receptor beta chains below, sequenced in a study of response to subunit inactivated influenza vaccine. One entry per CDR3 protein results from TCRdb running MiXCR on the RT-PCR reads. The repertoire holds about 480,000 distinct CDR3 sequences, with about 25% as singletons. Sequencing was performed on CD4+ T cells sorted from PBMCs, taken about 5 days after vaccination. The receptors shown here come from a man aged 45-60 years who received an inactivated influenza vaccine.

This clonotype showed up just a few times. This chain joins TRBV19 and TRBJ1-5; D is ambiguous. CDR1 is LNHDA, CDR2 SQIVND, per germline (reference sequence). Trimming shortened V by 0 bases and J by 4 bases, and 7 bases separated the two germline ends. This CDR3 spans 14 amino acids. The CDR3 loop is CASSIDVRNQPQHF. The CDR3 DNA sequence: TGTGCCAGTAGTATAGACGTCAGAAATCAGCCCCAGCATTTT. The variable domain in full, with the rest retrieved from reference TRBV19 and TRBJ1-5, is DGGITQSPKYLFRKEGQNVTLSCEQNLNHDAMYWYRQDPGQGLRLIYYSQIVNDFQKGDIAEGYSVSREKKESFPLTVTSAQKNPTAFYLCASSIDVRNQPQHFGDGTRLSIL.

The chain joins TRBV4-1 to TRBJ2-3; D perhaps matches TRBD2 (6 bases). In germline, CDR1 is MGHRA, CDR2 YSYEKL. This CDR3 spans 14 amino acids. The V and J ends lost 4 bases and 3 bases respectively, with 11 bases between them. CDR3 DNA sequence: TGCGCCAGCAGCCCCTGGGCGGGGACAGATACGCAGTATTTT. Translated, it gives CASSPWAGTDTQYF.

The V gene is TRBV5-1, the J gene TRBJ2-5; D tentatively reads TRBD1 or TRBD2 (5 bases each). Per germline, CDR1 SGHRS and CDR2 YFSETQ. V was shortened by 5 bases and J by 1 base, with 15 bases between the two germline ends. This CDR3 is 15 amino acids long. The CDR3 loop is CASSWDRIVQETQYF. The CDR3 DNA sequence: TGCGCCAGCAGTTGGGACCGTATCGTCCAAGAGACCCAGTACTTC.